Below are 15 T cell receptor beta chains sequenced from a single sample in a study of PD-1 blockade in classical Hodgkin lymphoma. Sequencing was performed with immunoSEQ multiplex PCR; in TCRdb, only in-frame clones are kept and a portion is missing. The table has approximately 46,000 clones, about 73% seen once; the top ten hold roughly 9.6%. All patients relapsed after autologous stem cell transplantation, and brentuximab vedotin exposure varied. The starting material was peripheral blood mononuclear cells (PBMCs), obtained at baseline. All receptors come from a human donor with classical Hodgkin lymphoma.

This chain links TRBV9 with TRBJ1-3; 9 bases map to TRBD1. From germline, CDR1 is SGDLS and CDR2 YYNGEE. Trimming cost V 0 bases and J 0 bases; bases outside gene matches: 4. The CDR3 sequence is 17 residues long. CDR3 sequence (DNA): TGTGCCAGCAGCGTAGAGGGGACAGGGATCTCTGGAAACACCATATATTTT. It is translated as CASSVEGTGISGNTIYF.

In its sample, this clone was seen a few times. The rearrangement uses TRBV29-1 and TRBJ1-5; D is uncertain. This CDR3 contains 12 residues. Per germline, CDR1 SQVTM and CDR2 ANQGSEA. The CDR3 nucleotides are TGCAGGGGTCTTGGGGGCAATCAGCCCCAGCATTTT. Amino acids: CRGLGGNQPQHF.

The chain combines TRBV6-5 with TRBJ1-1, with D possibly TRBD1 on 5 matching bases. In germline, CDR1 is MNHEY, CDR2 SVGAGI. V dropped 7 bases and J dropped 11 bases, with 20 bases sitting between them. CDR3 length: 13 residues. The CDR3 nucleotides are TGTGCCAGCATTCCCTCTGACAGCCTGGGGGCTTTCTTT. Amino acids: CASIPSDSLGAFF.

The chain uses TRBV5-1 and TRBJ2-7; TRBD2 matches 9 bases. Germline CDR1 SGHRS, CDR2 YFSETQ. The CDR3 has 15 amino acids. V trimming: 1 base; J trimming: 7 bases; junction bases outside the gene matches: 9. The CDR3 region is CASSLLGGLAREQYF. The CDR3 DNA is TGCGCCAGCAGCTTGTTGGGCGGACTAGCGCGGGAGCAGTACTTC. Combining the CDR3 with reference TRBV5-1 and TRBJ2-7 gives the whole variable domain KAGVTQTPRYLIKTRGQQVTLSCSPISGHRSVSWYQQTPGQGLQFLFEYFSETQRNKGNFPGRFSGRQFSNSRSEMNVSTLELGDSALYLCASSLLGGLAREQYFGPGTRLTVT.

Only a few counts were recorded for this clone. This CDR3 is also generated by other DNA sequences in the sample. The chain recombines TRBV5-1 with TRBJ2-5, with 8 bases fitting TRBD1. This CDR3 is 15 amino acids long. Trimming removed 0 bases from V and 4 bases from J; junction bases left unmatched: 5. Germline CDR1 is SGHRS and CDR2 is YFSETQ. CDR3 amino acids: CASSLEAGGRETQYF. The CDR3 region has the DNA TGCGCCAGCAGCTTGGAGGCAGGGGGCAGAGAGACCCAGTACTTC.

The rearrangement joins TRBV6-1 to TRBJ2-5; D may be TRBD1 or TRBD2 (7 bases each). Germline loops: CDR1 MNHNS, CDR2 SASEGT. V was trimmed by 7 bases and J by 1 base, leaving 16 bases between them. The CDR3 consists of 15 residues. The CDR3 sequence: CASKVQGGSQETQYF. The DNA of the CDR3 is TGTGCCAGCAAGGTTCAGGGGGGGAGCCAAGAGACCCAGTACTTC.

This clone showed up just once. The chain carries TRBV5-1 and TRBJ2-7; D ambiguous. The germline gives CDR1 SGHRS, CDR2 YFSETQ. The CDR3 extends over 13 amino acids. Trimming took 5 bases from V and 5 from J, leaving 14 bases between them. The CDR3 spells CASSFDGRDEQYF. The CDR3 coding sequence is TGCGCCAGCAGTTTCGATGGTAGAGACGAGCAGTACTTC.

The rearrangement uses TRBV9 and TRBJ1-2, with D hard to call. Trimming removed 0 bases from V and 2 bases from J, with 11 bases in between. This CDR3 is 15 amino acids long. The germline CDR1 and CDR2 sequences are SGDLS and YYNGEE. CDR3 sequence (DNA): TGTGCCAGCAGCGTAGGAGGGAATCTGAACTATGGCTACACCTTC. It yields the protein CASSVGGNLNYGYTF.

The chain recombines TRBV15 with TRBJ1-4; no firm D call. V lost 3 bases and J lost 0, with 11 bases in between. The CDR3 loop spans 16 amino acids. Germline CDR1 and CDR2: LNHNV and YYDKDF (reference sequence). CDR3 in DNA: TGTGCCACCAGCAGGACAAAGGGTGCAACTAATGAAAAACTGTTTTTT. It encodes CATSRTKGATNEKLFF.

This clone has more than one count but fewer than ten. The chain recombines TRBV30 with TRBJ1-5; D call uncertain. The germline CDR1 and CDR2 sequences are GTSNPN and SVGIG (reference sequence). V lost 1 base and J 1 base, leaving 11 bases between the germline ends. The CDR3 contains 15 residues. For the CDR3, the DNA is TGTGCCTGGAGTGGGAACGGCGTCAGCAATCAGCCCCAGCATTTT. This translates into CAWSGNGVSNQPQHF.

This rearrangement joins TRBV28 to TRBJ1-5; D is perhaps TRBD1 (6 bases). CDR3 size: 16 residues. Germline V CDR1 and CDR2: MDHEN, SYDVKM. The germline V and J ends were trimmed by 6 bases and 6 bases, with 21 bases remaining between them. CDR3 residues: CASSSPAGALGQPQHF. The CDR3 DNA follows: TGTGCCAGCAGCTCTCCGGCAGGGGCTTTGGGTCAGCCCCAGCATTTT.

In nucleotides, the CDR3 is TGTGCCAGCAGTTACTCCTCTGGGACAGGGTTCTATGGCTACACCTTC. Encoded protein: CASSYSSGTGFYGYTF. The chain couples TRBV6-5 to TRBJ1-2, with 9 bases fitting TRBD1. CDR3 length equals 16 residues. V shed 0 bases, J shed 4 bases, and the junction held 6 bases outside the gene matches. The germline gives CDR1 MNHEY, CDR2 SVGAGI.

This clone was counted a single time. V usage is TRBV9 and J usage is TRBJ2-2; D possibly corresponds to TRBD2 (5 bases). V lost 3 bases and J lost 4, with 19 bases in between. This CDR3 has 17 residues. Germline-derived CDR1 and CDR2 are SGDLS and YYNGEE. CDR3 DNA: TGTGCCAGCAGCGCCTCTCCGGTCGGGGTACTCACCGGGGAGCTGTTTTTT. This encodes CASSASPVGVLTGELFF. The variable domain in full, completed from reference TRBV9 and TRBJ2-2, reads DSGVTQTPKHLITATGQRVTLRCSPRSGDLSVYWYQQSLDQGLQFLIQYYNGEERAKGNILERFSAQQFPDLHSELNLSSLELGDSALYFCASSASPVGVLTGELFFGEGSRLTVL.

This clone came up once. The chain joins TRBV5-8 to TRBJ2-1; possible D gene TRBD1, 6 bases. The CDR3 length is 17 residues. Germline CDR1 is SGHTS and CDR2 is YDEGEE. V lost 4 bases and J lost 0, with 17 bases in between. In nucleotides, the CDR3 is TGTGCCAGCAGCCCTATCGCAGGGGACCCCTCCTACAATGAGCAGTTCTTC. Its translation is CASSPIAGDPSYNEQFF.

The rearrangement links TRBV2 to TRBJ2-5, with D possibly TRBD1 on 6 matching bases. Germline V gene data show CDR1 as SNHLY and CDR2 as FYNNEI. The CDR3 contains 16 residues. V shed 6 bases and J shed 4 bases, with 21 bases lying between them. CDR3 region: CASSDSIQGFGETQYF. In DNA form, the CDR3 reads TGTGCCAGCAGCGATAGTATACAGGGATTCGGAGAGACCCAGTACTTC.